The 13 T cell receptor beta chains reported below all come from one sample, sequenced in a study of blood T cell repertoires in COVID-19 (dated by TCRdb to 2019 to 2021). Libraries came from the immunoSEQ multiplex PCR assay. TCRdb took this table from immuneACCESS and kept in-frame rearrangements with V and J called. Such tables lack part of the clones; where checked against another copy, unresolved V genes explain under half of the gap, and the rest is unexplained. The sample table records a few hundred thousand clones; around four fifths of these occur just once. The top ten clonotypes cover under 5.5% of the sample. Sequenced input: peripheral blood. All receptors derive from a man in his 60s with acute or convalescent COVID-19.

The V and J genes are TRBV5-1 and TRBJ2-7; the D gene is possibly TRBD1 (5 bases). Trimming left V 4 bases short and J 4 bases short, with 12 bases between. Germline V CDR1 and CDR2: SGHRS, YFSETQ. There are 13 residues in the CDR3. The CDR3 bases are TGCGCCAGCAGCGTCGACAGTCCTTACGAGCAGTACTTC. Protein product: CASSVDSPYEQYF.

This chain joins TRBV5-1 and TRBJ1-2, with unresolved D. CDR3 length equals 12 residues. Germline V CDR1 and CDR2: SGHRS, YFSETQ. Deletions cut 1 base from V and 6 bases from J, with 7 bases between. CDR3 nucleotides: TGCGCCAGCAGCTTGAATCAGGATGGCTACACCTTC. The encoded protein is CASSLNQDGYTF.

The V gene is TRBV4-2, the J gene TRBJ2-4; 14 nucleotides line up with TRBD2. Trimming removed 4 bases from V and 13 bases from J; junction bases left unmatched: 9. The germline CDR1 and CDR2 sequences are LGHNA and YNFKEQ. The CDR3 has 15 residues. The CDR3 loop is CASSPGLAGGFGQYF. CDR3 bases: TGTGCCAGCAGCCCTGGACTAGCGGGAGGATTTGGGCAGTACTTC.

The chain couples TRBV3-1 (or the pseudogene TRBV3-2) to TRBJ1-1; D unresolved. Trimming pared 2 bases from V and 0 bases from J, leaving 16 bases between. Germline V gene data show CDR1 as LGHDT and CDR2 as YNNKEL (reference sequence). This CDR3 comprises 17 residues. In DNA, the CDR3 is TGTGCCAGCAGCCAATTGGTTTATGCAGAAATGAACACTGAAGCTTTCTTT. Encoded protein: CASSQLVYAEMNTEAFF.

J is TRBJ2-3 and V is TRBV6-5; the match to TRBD2 covers 9 bases. The V and J ends lost 6 bases and 0 bases, in that order; junction bases with no gene match: 4. CDR1 and CDR2 (germline): MNHEY, SVGAGI. This CDR3 comprises 15 residues. CDR3: CASSQRGASTDTQYF. CDR3 in DNA: TGTGCCAGCAGCCAGCGGGGGGCAAGCACAGATACGCAGTATTTT.

The chain uses TRBV9 and TRBJ2-5; 10 bases are a match to TRBD2. Losses at the gene ends were 1 base for V and 5 bases for J; bases not matched to a gene: 5. Germline CDR1 and CDR2: SGDLS and YYNGEE. This CDR3 contains 15 residues. The CDR3 bases are TGTGCCAGCAGCGTACTAGCGGGAGTCGGGGAGACCCAGTACTTC. Protein: CASSVLAGVGETQYF.

The V gene is TRBV12-2, the J gene TRBJ1-5. TRBV12-2 is a known pseudogene. The CDR3 is 11 amino acids. The CDR3 DNA reads TGTGCAAGTCGCCTATTACAGCCCCAGCATTTT. It codes for CASRLLQPQHF.

This chain joins TRBV11-2 and TRBJ2-5; 7 nucleotides match TRBD1. V lost 5 bases to trimming and J lost 2 bases; unmatched junction nucleotides: 2. This CDR3 has 13 amino acids. The germline gives CDR1 SGHAT, CDR2 FQNNGV. The CDR3 loop is CASSADRQETQYF. Here the CDR3 DNA reads TGTGCCAGCAGCGCGGACAGGCAAGAGACCCAGTACTTC.

CDR3 sequence reads: CASSSQSSNYEQYF. Here the CDR3 DNA reads TGTGCCAGCAGTTCACAGAGTTCCAACTACGAGCAGTACTTC. The chain joins TRBV27 to TRBJ2-7; no clear D gene. This CDR3 spans 14 amino acids. Germline CDR1 MNHEY, CDR2 SMNVEV (reference sequence). The V gene lost 4 bases and the J gene lost 3 bases, with 13 bases spanning the gap.

The chain couples TRBV28 to TRBJ2-7; 14 nucleotides agree with TRBD2. J was trimmed by 6 bases and V by 4 bases; bases with no gene match: 2. The CDR3 covers 14 residues. The germline V gene encodes CDR1 MDHEN and CDR2 SYDVKM. This CDR3 is CASSWTSGRIEQYF. The DNA of the CDR3 is TGTGCCAGCAGTTGGACTAGCGGGAGGATCGAGCAGTACTTC.

The chain recombines TRBV7-3 with TRBJ2-3, with 7 bases fitting TRBD2. The CDR3 consists of 15 residues. Germline V gene lookup returns CDR1 SGHTA and CDR2 FQGTGA. V lost 3 bases and J lost 2; bases outside the gene matches: 5. CDR3 region: CASSFGGTSTDTQYF. CDR3 DNA: TGTGCCAGCAGCTTCGGGGGGACCTCCACAGATACGCAGTATTTT.

This chain joins TRBV20-1 and TRBJ1-1; no firm D call. CDR1 is DFQATT and CDR2 is SNEGSKA in the germline V gene (reference sequence). The ends were cut back, 0 bases at V and 10 bases at J, with 9 bases in the middle. CDR3 size: 11 residues. The CDR3 DNA sequence: TGCAGTGCTAGAGATTGGGAGGGAGCTTTCTTT. Amino acid sequence: CSARDWEGAFF.

The sample holds a few counts of this clone. The rearrangement links TRBV4-3 to TRBJ2-1, with D possibly TRBD2 on 6 matching bases. Trimming took 4 bases from V and 8 from J, leaving 18 bases between them. The CDR3 covers 15 residues. Germline-derived CDR1 and CDR2 are LGHNA and YSLEER. CDR3: CASSPSQTRTHEQFF. In nucleotides, the CDR3 is TGCGCCAGCAGCCCGTCCCAGACTAGAACTCATGAGCAGTTCTTC.